Given below is one T cell receptor (beta chain) in context. Its antigen is undetermined. It was with 60 Vbeta and 13 Jbeta primers that the PCR ran. Sequencing was performed with immunoSEQ multiplex PCR; in TCRdb, only in-frame clones are kept and a portion is missing. The sample shows fewer than 250,000 clones, over 65% of them seen only once. The sample belongs to a study of cytomegalovirus exposure and HLA in healthy donors. As for the study in general: About 79% of approximately 400 genotyped donors fell in the Caucasian-associated ancestry cluster.

The CDR3 consists of 14 residues. Trimming shortened V by 5 bases and J by 3 bases, and 13 bases separated the two germline ends. Germline CDR1 and CDR2: MNHEY and SVGAGI. Findings and limits, study-wide: A missense DCLRE1C variant was associated with V- and J-gene trimming of TCR beta chains in a later analysis, and an independent cohort replicated the association. The listing of roughly 160 TCR beta chains classed them as cytomegalovirus-associated.

The sequence was obtained from a man aged 18-30 years in good health and CMV-seronegative. Sequencing was done on a sample of PBMCs. V usage is TRBV6-5 and J usage is TRBJ1-2; D might be TRBD1 (6 bases). This CDR3 is CASSPDRAYYGYTF. CDR3 DNA: TGTGCCAGCAGTCCGGACAGAGCGTACTATGGCTACACCTTC.